This T cell receptor beta chain emerged from a study of CD8 T cells in ankylosing spondylitis. The study, taken as a whole, reports: Ankylosing spondylitis blood seemed to carry a telltale TCR beta motif made of roughly eight highly homologous variants. In reactive arthritis synovial fluid and blood, some motif variants had been reported before. Within matched ankylosing spondylitis synovial fluid, disease-linked clones were reportedly significantly enriched.

Germline V gives CDR1 KGHSH, CDR2 LQKENI. Trimming took 6 bases from V and 5 from J, leaving 14 bases between them. The CDR3 is 13 residues long. It was by quantitative 5'-RACE with molecular barcodes that TCR beta libraries were made. TCRdb itself ran the 5' RACE reads through MiXCR, one entry per CDR3 protein. This table has about 230,000 distinct CDR3 sequences, approximately 8% appearing once. This clonotype was counted a few times. Its matching antigen is unknown. This clonotype was obtained from a female donor with ankylosing spondylitis or in good health (not recorded which). V is TRBV18 and J is TRBJ2-7, with D possibly matching TRBD2 (5 bases). Input material: blood, either unsorted or a sorted T cell fraction (not recorded which). This chain's CDR3 is CASSIRESDEQYF. The CDR3 DNA reads as TGTGCCAGCTCTATTAGGGAGTCCGACGAGCAGTACTTC.